One sample yielded the 18 T cell receptor beta chains listed below, sequenced in a study of blood T cell repertoires in COVID-19. TCRdb's table, derived via immunoSEQ multiplex PCR, lists solely in-frame clones and lacks some. This sample has fewer than 30,000 clones, with over 70% found just once. Sequenced input: peripheral blood. All receptors derive from a woman in her 70s with active or convalescent COVID-19.

V usage is TRBV5-4 and J usage is TRBJ2-3, with 8 bases fitting TRBD1. The CDR3 runs 16 residues. Trimming removed 4 bases from V and 6 bases from J; junction bases left unmatched: 13. Germline V CDR1 and CDR2: SGHNT, YYREEE (reference sequence). The chain's CDR3 is CASSRGPGQGRDTQYF. As DNA, the CDR3 is TGTGCCAGCAGCCGAGGACCTGGACAGGGTAGGGATACGCAGTATTTT.

This clone appeared a few times. The rearrangement uses TRBV24-1 and TRBJ1-3; no clear D. Trimming took off 4 bases at V and 1 base at J, with 7 bases between the two ends. Germline CDR1 reads KGHDR; CDR2 reads SFDVKD. This CDR3 spans 14 amino acids. DNA for the CDR3: TGTGCCACCAGTGAGGCTGGTTCTGGAAACACCATATATTTT. Protein sequence: CATSEAGSGNTIYF.

This chain connects TRBV11-3 to TRBJ2-4; D ambiguous. The V gene's germline CDR1 is SGHNT and CDR2 YENEEA. The V and J ends lost 1 base and 9 bases respectively, with 10 bases between them. The CDR3 extends over 13 amino acids. The CDR3 region is CASSLGSRGIQYF. In DNA, the CDR3 is TGTGCCAGCAGCTTAGGATCGCGTGGCATTCAGTACTTC.

This sequence joins TRBV7-2 and TRBJ1-2; 12 positions match TRBD1. The CDR3 length is 15 residues. Germline V gene sequence: CDR1 SGHTA, CDR2 FQGNSA. Trimming cost V 4 bases and J 3 bases; bases outside gene matches: 3. In nucleotides, the CDR3 is TGTGCCAGCAGCTCCGGGACAGGGGGCTACTATGGCTACACCTTC. Encoded protein: CASSSGTGGYYGYTF.

V is TRBV11-1 and J is TRBJ1-1; 10 positions agree with TRBD1. Germline lookup yields CDR1 SGHAT and CDR2 FQDESV (reference sequence). V was clipped by 4 bases and J by 6 bases; unmatched bases: 5. CDR3 size: 14 residues. CDR3 protein: CASSYRTGGAEAFF. The CDR3 coding sequence is TGTGCCAGCAGCTACAGGACAGGGGGGGCTGAAGCTTTCTTT.

The chain has TRBV5-1 and TRBJ1-2; tentatively, D is TRBD1 (6 bases). There are 14 residues in the CDR3. The germline V gene encodes CDR1 SGHRS and CDR2 YFSETQ. Between the trimmed V and J ends, which lost 3 bases and 3 bases, there was a span of 12 bases. Here the CDR3 DNA reads TGCGCCAGCAGCTGGGCAGGGGCAGACTATGGCTACACCTTC. It yields the protein CASSWAGADYGYTF.

This sequence joins TRBV15 and TRBJ2-7; the D gene is possibly TRBD2 (6 bases). With 2 bases removed from V and 3 bases from J, the gap between germline ends came to 11 bases. CDR1 and CDR2 from the germline V gene are LNHNV and YYDKDF (reference sequence). The CDR3 runs 14 residues. The CDR3 loop reads CATSRTGLNYEQYF. For the CDR3, the DNA is TGTGCCACCAGCAGAACGGGACTCAACTACGAGCAGTACTTC.

This rearrangement joins TRBV2 to TRBJ1-5, with D possibly matching TRBD1 (6 bases). The CDR3 is 17 amino acids. With 2 bases removed from V and 2 bases from J, the gap between germline ends came to 16 bases. Germline-derived CDR1 and CDR2 are SNHLY and FYNNEI. CDR3 sequence reads: CASSETPTGPRNQPQHF. The CDR3 DNA reads TGTGCCAGCAGTGAAACTCCGACAGGCCCTCGCAATCAGCCCCAGCATTTT.

The chain recombines TRBV5-3 with TRBJ2-3; D gene unclear. TRBV5-3 has ORF status, its function being uncertain. The CDR3 consists of 16 residues. Between the trimmed V and J ends, which lost 5 bases and 2 bases, there was a span of 18 bases. The CDR3 DNA reads as TGTGCCAGAAGATACCTAACACCGGGTTACACAGATACGCAGTATTTT. Its translation is CARRYLTPGYTDTQYF.

V gene TRBV6-2 or TRBV6-3 combines with J gene TRBJ1-5; perhaps TRBD1 as D (6 bases). Germline V lookup: CDR1 MNHEY, CDR2 SVGEGT. Deletions cut 6 bases from V and 7 bases from J, with 13 bases between. This CDR3 spans 13 amino acids. CDR3 loop: CASSQGLRQPQHF. Here the CDR3 DNA reads TGTGCCAGCAGCCAGGGGCTAAGACAGCCCCAGCATTTT.

The chain is built from TRBV4-3 and TRBJ2-2, with 9 bases identical to TRBD1. The germline V gene encodes CDR1 LGHNA and CDR2 YSLEER. CDR3 length: 18 amino acids. The V gene end was trimmed by 3 bases and the J gene end by 3 bases; junction bases not matched to a gene: 11. CDR3 DNA sequence: TGCGCCAGCAGCCATCCCACACAGGGGGCGCCGGACACCGGGGAGCTGTTTTTT. Residues: CASSHPTQGAPDTGELFF.

This sequence joins TRBV30 and TRBJ2-1; tentative D call: TRBD1 (6 bases). CDR3 length equals 13 residues. Trimming left V 3 bases short and J 7 bases short, with 13 bases between. CDR1 is GTSNPN, CDR2 SVGIG, per germline (reference sequence). The chain's CDR3 is CAWRDSLTNEQFF. CDR3 DNA: TGTGCCTGGAGGGACAGCTTAACAAATGAGCAGTTCTTC.

There are a few counts of this clone. The V and J genes are TRBV11-2 and TRBJ2-7; TRBD2 might be the D (5 bases). Germline V gene sequence: CDR1 SGHAT, CDR2 FQNNGV. CDR3 size: 14 residues. V lost 5 bases to trimming and J lost 9 bases, with 20 bases between them. The CDR3 nucleotides read TGTGCCAGCAGCGACCGACGGAGGAATAGGAGGCAGTACTTC. Protein product: CASSDRRRNRRQYF.

The chain is built from TRBV7-9 and TRBJ1-1; 9 positions match TRBD1. Trimming removed 3 bases from V and 7 bases from J; junction bases left unmatched: 9. CDR3 length: 15 amino acids. Per the germline V gene, CDR1 is SEHNR and CDR2 is FQNEAQ (reference sequence). CDR3 region: CASSLLTGGWGEAFF. Here the CDR3 DNA reads TGTGCCAGCAGCTTGCTAACAGGGGGCTGGGGTGAAGCTTTCTTT.

V is TRBV27 and J is TRBJ2-7; possibly TRBD2 for D (6 bases). The CDR3 sequence is 14 residues long. Per germline, CDR1 MNHEY and CDR2 SMNVEV (reference sequence). V was clipped by 6 bases and J by 3 bases, with 15 bases between them. The CDR3 DNA reads as TGTGCCAGCAGAGCCCCGGGACTTCTCTACGAGCAGTACTTC. Protein: CASRAPGLLYEQYF.

V and J are TRBV7-2 and TRBJ1-3, with D unclear. The V end was cut by 6 bases, the J end by 0 bases, with 15 bases between. Germline loops: CDR1 SGHTA, CDR2 FQGNSA. CDR3 length equals 16 residues. The CDR3 loop is CASSPHGGYSGNTIYF. The CDR3 DNA sequence: TGTGCCAGCAGTCCTCATGGAGGGTACTCTGGAAACACCATATATTTT.

V is TRBV7-2 and J is TRBJ2-1, with 8 nucleotides matching TRBD2. This CDR3 has 14 residues. V gave up 5 bases and J gave up 9 bases; unmatched junction bases: 9. Germline assignment: CDR1 SGHTA and CDR2 FQGNSA. The CDR3 region is CASSPGLDRPEQFF. CDR3 DNA sequence: TGTGCCAGCAGCCCGGGACTAGATCGTCCTGAGCAGTTCTTC.

The chain joins TRBV2 to TRBJ2-1; tentative D call: TRBD1 (6 bases). V gave up 7 bases and J gave up 7 bases, with 14 bases separating them. The CDR3 is 13 residues long. Looked up from germline, CDR1 is SNHLY and CDR2 is FYNNEI. The DNA for the CDR3 is TGTGCCAGCATCCGCAACAGGGATAATGAGCAGTTCTTC. Its protein product is CASIRNRDNEQFF. Together with reference TRBV2 and TRBJ2-1, the CDR3 gives the full variable domain: EPEVTQTPSHQVTQMGQEVILRCVPISNHLYFYWYRQILGQKVEFLVSFYNNEISEKSEIFDDQFSVERPDGSNFTLKIRSTKLEDSAMYFCASIRNRDNEQFFGPGTRLTVL.